These 5 T cell receptor beta chains came from one sample sequenced in a study of blood T cell repertoires in COVID-19. Using immunoSEQ multiplex PCR, the repertoire was profiled, and TCRdb retains in-frame clones only, with some absent. In the table there are about 100,000 clones, roughly four fifths of which are singletons. Sequencing input: peripheral blood. These receptors all stem from a woman aged 80 or older with active or convalescent COVID-19.

In DNA, the CDR3 is TGCGCCAGCAGAAGACAGGTTAGCACAGATACGCAGTATTTT. This gives the protein CASRRQVSTDTQYF. The chain is built from TRBV5-1 and TRBJ2-3; tentatively, D is TRBD1 (6 bases). In germline, CDR1 is SGHRS, CDR2 YFSETQ. CDR3 length equals 14 residues. V was shortened by 5 bases and J by 0 bases, with 10 bases between the two germline ends.

CDR3 coding DNA: TGTGCCACCAGTGATCCGGACAGGGGTAACACCGGGGAGCTGTTTTTT. This gives the protein CATSDPDRGNTGELFF. This sequence joins TRBV24-1 and TRBJ2-2; 9 positions match TRBD1. Trimming cost V 3 bases and J 2 bases; bases outside gene matches: 3. CDR3 length equals 16 residues. In germline, CDR1 is KGHDR, CDR2 SFDVKD.

Here the CDR3 reads CASSPYRQGGEKLFF. CDR3 nucleotides: TGTGCCAGTAGTCCCTACCGACAGGGTGGGGAAAAACTGTTTTTT. The rearrangement joins TRBV19 to TRBJ1-4, with 7 bases aligning to TRBD1. The CDR3 is made up of 15 amino acids. J lost 8 bases, V lost 5 bases, and 11 bases had no gene match. Germline V gene sequence: CDR1 LNHDA, CDR2 SQIVND (reference sequence). Full variable domain (missing parts from reference TRBV19 and TRBJ1-4): DGGITQSPKYLFRKEGQNVTLSCEQNLNHDAMYWYRQDPGQGLRLIYYSQIVNDFQKGDIAEGYSVSREKKESFPLTVTSAQKNPTAFYLCASSPYRQGGEKLFFGSGTQLSVL.

The chain carries TRBV3-1 (or the pseudogene TRBV3-2) and TRBJ1-4, with D possibly TRBD1 on 6 matching bases. Looked up from germline, CDR1 is LGHDT and CDR2 is YNNKEL (reference sequence). Trimming stripped 2 bases from V and 6 bases from J, with 10 bases between. The CDR3 covers 14 residues. The DNA of the CDR3 is TGTGCCAGCAGCCAAACGTCAGGGGATGAAAAACTGTTTTTT. Its translation: CASSQTSGDEKLFF.

The V call is TRBV5-1, the J call TRBJ2-7; TRBD1 is a possible D gene (6 bases). The CDR3 runs to 15 residues. Between the trimmed V and J ends, which lost 0 bases and 4 bases, there was a span of 14 bases. Germline assignment: CDR1 SGHRS and CDR2 YFSETQ. As DNA, the CDR3 is TGCGCCAGCAGCTTGGAAGGGGTGGGGGCTTACGAGCAGTACTTC. Translation gives CASSLEGVGAYEQYF.